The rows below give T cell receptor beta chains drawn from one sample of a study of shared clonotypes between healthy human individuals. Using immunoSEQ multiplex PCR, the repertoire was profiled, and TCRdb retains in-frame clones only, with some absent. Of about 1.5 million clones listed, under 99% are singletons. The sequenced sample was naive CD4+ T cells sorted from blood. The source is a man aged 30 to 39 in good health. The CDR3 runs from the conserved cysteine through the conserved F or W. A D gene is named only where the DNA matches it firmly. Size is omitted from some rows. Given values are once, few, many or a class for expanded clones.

CDR3 DNA: TGCGCCAGCAGCCGCCCCCCGGGCCCCTGGAGCACAGATACGCAGTATTTT
CDR3 protein: CASSRPPGPWSTDTQYF
V gene: TRBV4-1
clone size: NA
CDR3 length: 17
D gene: NA
J gene: TRBJ2-3

CDR3 DNA: TGCGCCAGCAAAGCGACAGGGGCCCCCATACCCTACGAGCAGTACTTC
CDR3 protein: CASKATGAPIPYEQYF
V gene: TRBV5-1
clone size: NA
CDR3 length: 16
D gene: TRBD1
J gene: TRBJ2-7

CDR3 DNA: TGCGCCAGCAGCCAAGAAGGACTAGCGGGCCCTTTTGGGGCCAAAAACATTCAGTACTTC
CDR3 protein: CASSQEGLAGPFGAKNIQYF
V gene: TRBV4-1
clone size: NA
CDR3 length: 20
D gene: TRBD2
J gene: TRBJ2-4

CDR3 DNA: TGCGCCAGCAGTGAGAGTGTCCCCAACTTGGATACGCAGTATTTT
CDR3 protein: CASSESVPNLDTQYF
V gene: TRBV10-1
clone size: NA
CDR3 length: 15
D gene: NA
J gene: TRBJ2-3

CDR3 DNA: TGTGCCAGCTCACTTCCACAGGGGGCATTTGAAAAACTGTTTTTT
CDR3 protein: CASSLPQGAFEKLFF
V gene: TRBV18
clone size: NA
CDR3 length: 15
D gene: TRBD1
J gene: TRBJ1-4

CDR3 DNA: TGTGCCAGCAGCTTGGGGCAGGGCCTCAATCAGCCCCAGCATTTT
CDR3 protein: CASSLGQGLNQPQHF
V gene: TRBV5-5
clone size: NA
CDR3 length: 15
D gene: NA
J gene: TRBJ1-5

CDR3 DNA: TGTGCCAGCAGCTTAGTGAGGATCTCTGGAAACACCATATATTTT
CDR3 protein: CASSLVRISGNTIYF
V gene: TRBV7-9
clone size: NA
CDR3 length: 15
D gene: NA
J gene: TRBJ1-3

CDR3 DNA: TGTGCCAGCAGTCCCTCCGGGACAGGGGACGTAGATACGCAGTATTTT
CDR3 protein: CASSPSGTGDVDTQYF
V gene: TRBV28
clone size: NA
CDR3 length: 16
D gene: TRBD1
J gene: TRBJ2-3

CDR3 DNA: TGTGCCAGCAGCCGAGGGTACCAAGAGACCCAGTACTTC
CDR3 protein: CASSRGYQETQYF
V gene: TRBV11-3
clone size: NA
CDR3 length: 13
D gene: NA
J gene: TRBJ2-5

CDR3 DNA: TGTGCCAGCAGCTCAGGGGGCGGCGAAAACATTCAGTACTTC
CDR3 protein: CASSSGGGENIQYF
V gene: TRBV11-3
clone size: NA
CDR3 length: 14
D gene: TRBD1
J gene: TRBJ2-4

CDR3 DNA: TGTGCCAGTAGTATGAGGGCTAACTATGGCTACACCTTC
CDR3 protein: CASSMRANYGYTF
V gene: TRBV19
clone size: NA
CDR3 length: 13
D gene: NA
J gene: TRBJ1-2

CDR3 DNA: TGTGCCTGGAGTGCGGCATGGGGGGACTATGGCTACACCTTC
CDR3 protein: CAWSAAWGDYGYTF
V gene: TRBV30
clone size: NA
CDR3 length: 14
D gene: NA
J gene: TRBJ1-2

CDR3 DNA: TGTGCCACCAGCAGAGATTTGGGGTCGAGTCAGCCCCAGCATTTT
CDR3 protein: CATSRDLGSSQPQHF
V gene: TRBV15
clone size: NA
CDR3 length: 15
D gene: NA
J gene: TRBJ1-5

CDR3 DNA: TGTGCCAGCAGCTTAGCCCCCCGGGAGACCCAGTACTTC
CDR3 protein: CASSLAPRETQYF
V gene: TRBV7-9
clone size: NA
CDR3 length: 13
D gene: NA
J gene: TRBJ2-5

CDR3 DNA: TGCGCCAGCAGACGGGACTCCTACGAGCAGTACTTC
CDR3 protein: CASRRDSYEQYF
V gene: TRBV5-1
clone size: NA
CDR3 length: 12
D gene: NA
J gene: TRBJ2-7

CDR3 DNA: TGTGCCAGTAGTGCCGGGGCAGCGGGCAACTATGGCTACACCTTC
CDR3 protein: CASSAGAAGNYGYTF
V gene: TRBV19
clone size: NA
CDR3 length: 15
D gene: NA
J gene: TRBJ1-2

CDR3 DNA: TGTGCCAGCAGCGACAGTTCTAAGGTATTCTTT
CDR3 protein: CASSDSSKVFF
V gene: TRBV2
clone size: NA
CDR3 length: 11
D gene: NA
J gene: TRBJ1-1

CDR3 DNA: TGTGCCAGTCGGGACAGGTTCTATGGCTACACCTTC
CDR3 protein: CASRDRFYGYTF
V gene: TRBV6-4
clone size: NA
CDR3 length: 12
D gene: TRBD1
J gene: TRBJ1-2

CDR3 DNA: TGTGCCAGCAGCGCCGGGACAGGGATGGCTGAGCAGTTCTTC
CDR3 protein: CASSAGTGMAEQFF
V gene: TRBV11-3
clone size: NA
CDR3 length: 14
D gene: TRBD1
J gene: TRBJ2-1

CDR3 DNA: TGTGCCAGCAGTCCCGCGACAGGGTTTCACGAGCAGTACTTC
CDR3 protein: CASSPATGFHEQYF
V gene: TRBV27
clone size: once
CDR3 length: 14
D gene: TRBD1
J gene: TRBJ2-7

CDR3 DNA: TGTGCCAGCAGTTTACCAGGGACAGGTTACGAACCCGGGGAGCTGTTTTTT
CDR3 protein: CASSLPGTGYEPGELFF
V gene: TRBV27
clone size: NA
CDR3 length: 17
D gene: TRBD1
J gene: TRBJ2-2

CDR3 DNA: TGTGCCAGCAGCCAAGACTCACTTCCTTACAATGAGCAGTTCTTC
CDR3 protein: CASSQDSLPYNEQFF
V gene: TRBV14
clone size: NA
CDR3 length: 15
D gene: NA
J gene: TRBJ2-1

CDR3 DNA: TGCGCCAGCAGTGAGGATCCCAGGGGGCCCACCACAGATACGCAGTATTTT
CDR3 protein: CASSEDPRGPTTDTQYF
V gene: TRBV10-1
clone size: NA
CDR3 length: 17
D gene: TRBD1
J gene: TRBJ2-3

CDR3 DNA: TGCGCCAGCAGCTTGGCCGGGACCCCTAATGAACCCCAGCATTTT
CDR3 protein: CASSLAGTPNEPQHF
V gene: TRBV5-1
clone size: NA
CDR3 length: 15
D gene: NA
J gene: TRBJ1-5

CDR3 DNA: TGCAGTTATAGGGGTGCAGATACGCAGTATTTT
CDR3 protein: CSYRGADTQYF
V gene: TRBV29-1
clone size: once
CDR3 length: 11
D gene: NA
J gene: TRBJ2-3

CDR3 DNA: TGTGCCAGCAGTTACGTCGGACAGCAAGAGACCCAGTACTTC
CDR3 protein: CASSYVGQQETQYF
V gene: TRBV28
clone size: NA
CDR3 length: 14
D gene: NA
J gene: TRBJ2-5

CDR3 DNA: TGTGCCAGCAGCCCACCTCTTAAGTCCGGGACGGGAGACAATGAGCAGTTCTTC
CDR3 protein: CASSPPLKSGTGDNEQFF
V gene: TRBV5-4
clone size: NA
CDR3 length: 18
D gene: NA
J gene: TRBJ2-1

CDR3 DNA: TGCAGTGCTAGAGATCCTTACGAGCAGTACTTC
CDR3 protein: CSARDPYEQYF
V gene: TRBV20-1
clone size: NA
CDR3 length: 11
D gene: NA
J gene: TRBJ2-7

CDR3 DNA: TGTGCCAGCAGTCCAGGGGTCTACAATGAGCAGTTCTTC
CDR3 protein: CASSPGVYNEQFF
V gene: TRBV2
clone size: NA
CDR3 length: 13
D gene: NA
J gene: TRBJ2-1

CDR3 DNA: TGTGCCTGGACAAAGGGACTAGCGGGAGTCTACGAGCAGTACTTC
CDR3 protein: CAWTKGLAGVYEQYF
V gene: TRBV30
clone size: NA
CDR3 length: 15
D gene: TRBD2
J gene: TRBJ2-7

CDR3 DNA: TGTGCCAGCAGTTTATGGGACAGCACAGATACGCAGTATTTT
CDR3 protein: CASSLWDSTDTQYF
V gene: TRBV28
clone size: NA
CDR3 length: 14
D gene: NA
J gene: TRBJ2-3

CDR3 DNA: TGTGCCTGGAAGTTGGAAGAGACCCAGTACTTC
CDR3 protein: CAWKLEETQYF
V gene: TRBV30
clone size: NA
CDR3 length: 11
D gene: NA
J gene: TRBJ2-5

CDR3 DNA: TGCGCCAGCAGCTTGGCAATTTGGACATCTCAAGAGACCCAGTACTTC
CDR3 protein: CASSLAIWTSQETQYF
V gene: TRBV5-1
clone size: NA
CDR3 length: 16
D gene: NA
J gene: TRBJ2-5

CDR3 DNA: TGTGCCAGCAGCGGGACTACTAAAGAGACCCAGTACTTC
CDR3 protein: CASSGTTKETQYF
V gene: TRBV5-4
clone size: NA
CDR3 length: 13
D gene: TRBD2
J gene: TRBJ2-5

CDR3 DNA: TGCGCCAGCAGTATGCCGGGACTAGCGGGAGGGGATGAGCAGTTCTTC
CDR3 protein: CASSMPGLAGGDEQFF
V gene: TRBV10-1
clone size: NA
CDR3 length: 16
D gene: TRBD2
J gene: TRBJ2-1

CDR3 DNA: TGTGCCAGCAGCTTGGTGGGGACTAGCGGGGAAATTCAGTACTTC
CDR3 protein: CASSLVGTSGEIQYF
V gene: TRBV5-6
clone size: NA
CDR3 length: 15
D gene: TRBD2
J gene: TRBJ2-4

CDR3 DNA: TGTGCCAGCAGTTTGGTTACACAGGGATACAATCAGCCCCAGCATTTT
CDR3 protein: CASSLVTQGYNQPQHF
V gene: TRBV28
clone size: NA
CDR3 length: 16
D gene: NA
J gene: TRBJ1-5

CDR3 DNA: TGTGCCAGCAGTAAGCACACTAGCGGCACCTACGAGCAGTACTTC
CDR3 protein: CASSKHTSGTYEQYF
V gene: TRBV6-5
clone size: NA
CDR3 length: 15
D gene: TRBD2
J gene: TRBJ2-7

CDR3 DNA: TGTGCCAGCAGTTTGGCTAGCGGTTACTCCTACGAGCAGTACTTC
CDR3 protein: CASSLASGYSYEQYF
V gene: TRBV6-6
clone size: NA
CDR3 length: 15
D gene: TRBD2
J gene: TRBJ2-7

CDR3 DNA: TGTGCCAGCAGCTGGACTAGCGGGAGTTACCGCGAGCAGTACTTC
CDR3 protein: CASSWTSGSYREQYF
V gene: TRBV7-2
clone size: NA
CDR3 length: 15
D gene: TRBD2
J gene: TRBJ2-7

CDR3 DNA: TGTGCCAGTACCACGACAGGGGCGGGACGCCAGCCCCAGCATTTT
CDR3 protein: CASTTTGAGRQPQHF
V gene: TRBV19
clone size: NA
CDR3 length: 15
D gene: TRBD1
J gene: TRBJ1-5

CDR3 DNA: TGTGCCAGCAGTTCACCGCCCCCTAACTATGGCTACACCTTC
CDR3 protein: CASSSPPPNYGYTF
V gene: TRBV28
clone size: NA
CDR3 length: 14
D gene: NA
J gene: TRBJ1-2